This TCR beta chain is drawn from a study of T cells in Graves' hyperthyroidism and ophthalmopathy (dated by TCRdb to about 2019). At the level of the whole study: To identify distinguishing TCR V-J signatures, a discovery cohort of 95 to 100 patients was used, comprising 43 with Graves' ophthalmopathy and around 60 with stable Graves' hyperthyroidism. Prospective prediction of ophthalmopathy was tested in an independent validation cohort of some 19 hyperthyroidism patients and 17 patients who later progressed to ophthalmopathy. The paper reports TCR Vbeta CDR3 sequencing of roughly 140 peripheral blood samples: over 40 ophthalmopathy, fewer than 80 hyperthyroidism and around 17 progressor patients. The 85 to 100 discovery patients were randomly split 7:3 into training and test sets. After sampling, hyperthyroidism patients received methimazole starting at 30 mg daily, and ophthalmopathy patients received high-dose intravenous methylprednisolone. In addition, the study compared T-cell repertoires in thyroid tissue and in blood from over 5 Graves' hyperthyroidism patients. Overall study results and their limits: Most expanded thyroid clonotypes (frequency above 0.001) were also found in blood, which suggests that blood repertoires may mirror thyroid immune responses. Sample size was not statistically predetermined, and investigators were not blinded to group allocation. During validation, the model predicted progression to ophthalmopathy a median of roughly 7.1 months ahead of onset, with just under 71% sensitivity and around 73% specificity. A model built on a 13 V-J signature distinguished ophthalmopathy from stable hyperthyroidism, reaching about 88% sensitivity and about 81% specificity in cross-validation and 80%/75% in testing.

The TCR beta CDR3 regions were amplified from RNA transcripts. The first round of RT-PCR for the TCR CDR3 was performed with the HTBI primer set and the Qiagen OneStep RT-PCR kit. A second multiplex PCR round built the libraries, followed by size selection and purification. Libraries were sequenced paired-end with 100 bp reads on an Illumina HiSeq2000. The authors' analysis ran thus. Raw data were processed with SOAPnuke, discarding reads with adapters, uncalled bases, mean Phred below 15, or no exact constant-primer or identifier match. COPE v1.2.5 was used to merge the high-quality paired reads, and each unique nucleotide sequence was defined as a clonotype. MiTCR v1.1 was used to align clonotypes to the IMGT TRBV, TRBD and TRBJ reference segments. Analysis was restricted to V-J combinations with a frequency above 0.0001, which covered 99.2% of repertoires. A TCS score was defined as the ratio of F50 (clonal expansion) to E x V (chaos), with BLOSUM62-based TCRdist applied between CDR3 peptides within each V-J. Welch's t-statistics and random forest reduced 514 V-J features to under 15, which were used in a naive Bayes classifier (R e1071). The similarity between thyroid and blood repertoires was quantified using the Morisita-Horn index. The public sequencing data were trimmed at Q25 with fastp and processed into clonotypes with MiXCR by TCRdb, which kept only in-frame beta chains. A single entry per CDR3 protein holds the most common genes and DNA from its merged rows. The V and J calls were determined by TCRdb, not by the authors. A total of fewer than 650,000 distinct CDR3 sequences appear in this sample, about 46% of them only once. Clones ranked in the top ten supply about two fifths of the sample.

Exclusion was applied to patients with uncontrolled infections, other autoimmune diseases, pregnancy or lactation. Diagnoses were established on the basis of clinical symptoms, serum thyroxine and TRAb, thyroid ultrasound, and orbital computed tomography. Total RNA was extracted with Trizol reagent, and quality was checked on an Agilent 2100 Bioanalyzer. Worth noting for this clonotype: Its antigen is currently not known. Base qualities were left out, and no much larger clone turns up one base away.

Counted from cysteine to phenylalanine, this CDR3 has 15 amino acids. Here the CDR3 DNA is all that survives: 45 bases in frame from base 1. CDR1 and CDR2 are read off the germline V gene as SGHVS and FQNEAQ. Trimming removed 1 base from V and 1 base from J, leaving 10 bases between the germline ends. The rearrangement combines TRBV7-8 with TRBJ1-1; the D gene assignment is ambiguous. The clonotype was recovered from an adult woman with Graves' disease, either hyperthyroidism or ophthalmopathy (not recorded which). What was sequenced was peripheral blood or thyroid tissue (not recorded which). The CDR3 reads as follows: CASSLGLRGNTEAFF. The sequenced DNA is TGTGCCAGCAGCTTAGGCCTACGTGGGAACACTGAAGCTTTCTTT.